The 2 T cell receptor beta chains presented below share a single source sample, sequenced in a study of T-cell memory formation after mild COVID-19. One entry per CDR3 protein results from TCRdb running MiXCR on the 5' RACE reads. The table lists a few hundred thousand distinct CDR3 sequences, about 27% of them singletons. Sequenced input: PBMCs or a T cell subset sorted from them (not recorded which). These receptor sequences come from an adult woman who had mild COVID-19 (a few samples of this study predate the infection). Cell type and time point are not known.

V is TRBV2 and J is TRBJ2-3; TRBD1 is a possible D gene (5 bases). Trimming stripped 7 bases from V and 1 base from J, with 12 bases between. Germline-derived CDR1 and CDR2 are SNHLY and FYNNEI. The CDR3 has 14 amino acids. The CDR3 spells CASKSGKGTDTQYF. The DNA of the CDR3 is TGTGCCAGCAAGTCAGGGAAGGGCACAGATACGCAGTATTTT.

The V call is TRBV4-1, the J call TRBJ2-5, with 8 bases that match TRBD2. Germline loops: CDR1 MGHRA, CDR2 YSYEKL. This CDR3 region has 19 residues. V shed 1 base, J shed 5 bases, and the junction held 18 bases outside the gene matches. As DNA, the CDR3 is TGCGCCAGCAGCCAAGTGAGAGTGGACACGGGACTAGTTAGGGAGACCCAGTACTTC. This sequence encodes CASSQVRVDTGLVRETQYF.